This T cell receptor beta chain was sequenced during a study of T cell responses to AZD1222 COVID-19 vaccine. Some clones are missing from TCRdb's copy, which holds only in-frame ones; the method was immunoSEQ multiplex PCR. The sample contains fewer than 95,000 clones, about 89% of which appear only once. This clone showed up just a few times. Its matching antigen is unknown. Trimming shortened V by 6 bases and J by 2 bases, and 12 bases separated the two germline ends. The CDR3 extends over 14 amino acids. Looked up from germline, CDR1 is MNHEY and CDR2 is SVGAGI. Study conclusions and caveats: Targets within unmutated variant regions were reportedly found for nearly half of spike-specific TCRs. Distributed over spike, vaccine-associated CD4 TCRs predominated at 160-218 and 743-854. Following two doses of AZD1222, Spike-specific TCR breadth and depth rose. The sample set comprised mostly white British donors with more females, and clonal diversity was possibly underestimated.

The chain recombines TRBV6-5 with TRBJ2-3; D may be TRBD1 (6 bases). This TCR was recovered from an adult who received the AZD1222 COVID-19 vaccine. Sequenced here: peripheral blood, sampled 28 days after the second AZD1222 dose. Here the CDR3 DNA reads TGTGCCAGCAGAAGGACAGCTTACACAGATACGCAGTATTTT. This codes for CASRRTAYTDTQYF.